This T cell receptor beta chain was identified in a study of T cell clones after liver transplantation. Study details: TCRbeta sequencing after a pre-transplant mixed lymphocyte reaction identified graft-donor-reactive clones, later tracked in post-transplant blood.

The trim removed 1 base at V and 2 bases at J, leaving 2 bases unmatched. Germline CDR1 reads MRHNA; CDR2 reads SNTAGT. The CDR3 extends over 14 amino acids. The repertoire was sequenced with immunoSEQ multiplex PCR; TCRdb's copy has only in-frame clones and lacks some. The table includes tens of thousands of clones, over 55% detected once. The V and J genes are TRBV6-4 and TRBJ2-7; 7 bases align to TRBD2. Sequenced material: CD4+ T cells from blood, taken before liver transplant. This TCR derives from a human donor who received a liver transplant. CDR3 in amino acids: CASSDYGGAYEQYF. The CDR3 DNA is TGTGCCAGCAGTGACTATGGGGGGGCCTACGAGCAGTACTTC.